This T cell receptor (beta chain) was sequenced during a study of cytomegalovirus exposure and HLA in healthy donors. Study-level findings and limits: Across HLA loci, a later analysis found differing TCR association rates, with DRB1 most and HLA-C fewest. A later analysis reportedly found that, within productive TCRs, an Asian-associated ancestry cluster had fewer N-insertions than the mean observed across the 666 donors. Follow-up analysis later connected one missense variant in DCLRE1C with trimming of TCR beta V- and J-genes.

Trimming cost V 3 bases and J 11 bases; bases outside gene matches: 19. Germline lookup yields CDR1 SGHTA and CDR2 FQGTGA. The CDR3 is 18 residues long. Turning to this clone: Its antigen is unidentified.

Amplification used 60 Vbeta primers and 13 Jbeta primers. Sequenced by immunoSEQ multiplex PCR; TCRdb stores in-frame clones only, minus some. The data contain 120,000 to 150,000 clones, around 82% of them singletons. When sampled, the donors appeared nominally healthy, though they likely had unrecorded immune exposures. The sequence derives from a woman aged 40 to 50 in good health and CMV-seropositive. The rearrangement links TRBV7-3 to TRBJ2-6; 7 nucleotides agree with TRBD2. What was sequenced was PBMCs. The CDR3 nucleotides are TGTGCCAGCAGCTTCTACCGCGGGAGAATGACGGCGCCCGACGTCCTGACTTTC. Translation: CASSFYRGRMTAPDVLTF.